The following is a T cell receptor (beta chain) sequence with its context. Its antigen specificity is not known. Base qualities are missing; no much larger clone stands one base away. Receptor amplification or capture employed the immunoSEQ multiplex PCR assay. For the multiplex PCR, a mixture combining 60 forward primers for TCR Vbeta segments and 13 reverse primers for TCR Jbeta segments was used. Amplification of the CDR3 region of rearranged TCR beta genes was performed with a multiplex PCR assay on genomic DNA. The amplified TCR beta libraries were sequenced on the Illumina HiSeq System as 87-base-pair reads. The published analysis was carried out like this. In a later analysis, some 80 million unique TCR beta chains were counted across the approximately 640 repertoires, and around 10 million of these chains were shared by at least two donors. A nearest-neighbor algorithm error-corrected the raw reads and collapsed the reads into unique sequences, merging closely related sequences to remove PCR and sequencing errors. CDR3 sequences were aligned to IMGT reference sequences to assign V, D and J gene segments. For a sequence to be retained, a match of at least six nucleotides was required to both a V gene segment and a J gene segment. Rearrangements were called productive when the CDR3 lacked stop codons and stayed in frame with V and J; all others were non-productive. CDR3 was defined according to IMGT convention as the region running from the second conserved V-encoded cysteine to the conserved J-encoded phenylalanine. Sequences without an unambiguous match to a single V gene segment were excluded from the earlier analysis of approximately 560 of the donors. An earlier analysis of around 600 of the donors classified V segments as functional when productive rearrangements were above 56.7% and as segregating when the standard deviation between donors was above 5%. A statistical classification framework was built to diagnose cytomegalovirus status from the catalog of TCR beta chain sequences. V and J gene assignment, in a later analysis, came from comparing TCR nucleotide sequences with IMGT/GENE-DB human TR gene sequences. In a later analysis, CDR3 sequences and most-parsimonious VDJ recombination scenarios were assigned using the TCRdist pipeline. In a later analysis, each TCR beta chain was defined by its CDR3 amino acid sequence together with its V-gene family, and reads lacking a unique V-gene family were excluded. In a later analysis, 450 to 600 highly shared, low-generation-probability nucleotide sequences were removed to address suspected cross-contamination and a sequencing artifact. In a later analysis, a clonal expansion index for each public chain was calculated from normalized within-repertoire ranks of inferred template counts. In a later analysis, generation probabilities were computed with a VDJ recombination model fitted to out-of-frame rearrangements, and the resulting probabilities were checked against IGoR. In a later analysis, hypergeometric tests were used to score TCR-TCR, TCR-HLA and TCR-CMV co-occurrence, with a repertoire-size bias correction applied to TCR pairs. To estimate false discovery rates, a later analysis permuted the HLA or CMV assignments 20 times. In a later analysis, co-occurring TCRs were grouped with DBSCAN, and TCRdist sequence similarity was added when clustering was performed within HLA-allele-positive subsets. Co-occurrence clustering excluded repertoires with fewer than 30,000 or more than 120,000 public chains, plus five with anomalous nucleotide sharing. TCRdb limited this immuneACCESS table to in-frame rearrangements with V and J called. A share of clones is missing; checked studies link under half to unresolved V genes, and the rest is unexplained. V, J and clone size are those of that table, while D and trimming were read from the DNA. For this sample the table gives more than 110,000 clones, of which roughly 65% were detected only once. The ten largest account for 1.5% to 2% of the sample.

These data come from a study of cytomegalovirus exposure and HLA in healthy donors (dated by TCRdb to 2016 to 2017). Background for the entire study: An earlier analysis of roughly 630 of the donors reported 276 Gb of sequence data and 117 million unique TCR beta sequences from about 179 million T cells. Donor age, sex, ethnicity and CMV serostatus were compiled together with the repertoire data. All discovery cohort repertoires had been generated on a single sequencing platform. Roughly 5 DR-DQ haplotypes were treated as single units for association and clustering because of strong linkage in the cohort. In addition to the first cohort of roughly 700 subjects, a separate validation cohort of 100 to 150 different subjects was used. To decide whether each TCR beta V gene segment behaved as functional or pseudogenic, an earlier analysis of fewer than 750 of the donors relied on high-throughput TCR beta sequencing. Typing coverage varied by locus: roughly 629-630 donors for A, B, C, DRB1 and DQB1; approximately 520 for DQA1; 600 to 610 for DPA1; roughly 450 for DPB1. About 310 gigabases of sequencing data and tens of millions of unique TCR sequences were included in an early release covering about 600 HLA-typed donors. The study was designed to test whether signatures of past pathogen exposure could be identified by cataloging public T cell receptors. To predict cytomegalovirus infection status, the study brought together high-throughput TCR immunosequencing, statistical association of individual TCRs with disease status, and machine learning. Rather than using new phenotypic data, the later analysis identified candidate immune exposures from TCR beta sequences and from how often those sequences occurred across donors. Genome-wide SNP genotypes for about 65% of the 666 donors were used in a later genetic analysis, which treated that subset as a discovery cohort. Of the approximately 400 genotyped donors, 65% to 90% were placed in the genetic ancestry cluster associated with self-reported Caucasian donors. A later analysis re-analyzed previously published TCR beta repertoires from 550 to 700 donors and added high-resolution HLA genotyping to study TCR occurrence patterns. Class I and class II HLA loci were covered by the typing at four-digit resolution. Across around 400 genotyped donors of the cohort, an average of roughly 200,000 unique TCR beta nucleotide sequences per donor were sequenced, and around 19% of those sequences were non-productive. Using immunosequencing, the study profiled T cell repertoires from roughly 650 subjects and related those repertoires to cytomegalovirus serostatus.

The cohort comprised 550 to 700 healthy bone marrow donors. Cohort members were all nominally healthy when sampled, although unrecorded immune exposures were likely present. The donor was CMV seronegative and belonged to the group of several hundred seronegative cohort members. A peripheral blood sample was provided by each donor, and peripheral blood mononuclear cells were used for TCR beta sequencing. Genomic DNA extraction from the blood cell samples was performed with the Qiagen DNeasy Blood Extraction Kit. Based on the germline V gene (reference sequence), the CDR1 and CDR2 sequences are DFQATT and SNEGSKA. From the cysteine up to the phenylalanine, the CDR3 has a length of 11 residues. Only the CDR3 DNA stays, 33 bases, in frame from base 1. Trimming removed 0 bases from V and 12 bases from J, leaving 9 bases between the germline ends. General findings and caveats noted by the study authors: Specific HLA alleles were associated with over 15,000 TCR beta sequences at a false discovery rate of 0.05 in a later analysis. Most TCR sequences were seen in very few donors, while some public TCRs were found in many individuals. Linkage disequilibrium might explain the correlated functional status among segregating V segments, but an unknown experimental factor could not be ruled out. The classifier was reported to diagnose cytomegalovirus status with high specificity and sensitivity in both the original cohort and the validation cohort. A later genetic analysis associated a missense DCLRE1C variant with V-gene and J-gene trimming of TCR beta chains, and an independent cohort replicated the association. Most CMV-associated TCR beta chains appeared to be HLA-restricted in a later analysis, and the HLA associations seemed to be driven largely by CMV exposure. A further reported finding was that TCR beta sequences accurately predicted the HLA-A and HLA-B alleles for most subjects in the first cohort. Over 15 rarely observed V segments, including chromosome 9 orphons, were excluded from the earlier analysis of just under 600 of the donors because counts were too low. A total of 150 to 200 TCR beta chains were listed by the study as associated with cytomegalovirus. Some IMGT-functional V segments, including TRBV6-2 and TRBV6-3, could not be distinguished by the 87-base-pair reads and were therefore excluded. According to a later analysis, TCR association rates differed among HLA loci, with DRB1 alleles showing the most associated TCRs and HLA-C alleles showing the fewest. Roughly uniform sequencing depth across donors was assumed in presence/absence analyses, although this assumption may not hold. A later genetic analysis reported fewer N-insertions in productive TCRs among donors in an Asian-associated ancestry cluster than the roughly 670-donor mean. The cohort was sequenced for TCR beta chains only, and without alpha or paired-chain data the features that could be detected were limited. When HLA alleles, especially DR and DQ, strongly co-occurred, attributing TCR associations to individual alleles was difficult. Several of the top co-occurrence clusters appeared to be linked to parvovirus B19, influenza, CMV and Epstein-Barr virus, according to a later analysis. A few of the identified cytomegalovirus-associated TCR beta chains were confirmed in vitro to be specific for cytomegalovirus antigens. Immune exposure information for the cohort was limited to CMV serostatus. According to the authors, the approach could potentially be generalized to other disease states and immunological phenotypes. A group of highly shared sequence variants was considered likely to be a technical artifact of the sequencing pipeline. An earlier analysis of 587 of the donors showed that most TCR beta V segments appeared in productive rearrangements either about 90% or about 30% of the time, which broadly matched IMGT annotations. Compared with equally common non-associated chains, HLA-associated TCR beta chains in a later analysis were more clonally expanded and had lower generation probabilities. Because HLA typing was missing for some donors at each locus, association tests included only the typed subset.

The rearranged chain carries TRBV20-1 and TRBJ2-1, with the D gene uncertain. The source material was PBMCs. The TCR sequence derives from a woman aged 25 to 39 in good health and CMV-seronegative. The CDR3 has the sequence CSAREALGQFF. The sequenced DNA is TGCAGTGCTAGAGAGGCTCTAGGGCAGTTCTTC.